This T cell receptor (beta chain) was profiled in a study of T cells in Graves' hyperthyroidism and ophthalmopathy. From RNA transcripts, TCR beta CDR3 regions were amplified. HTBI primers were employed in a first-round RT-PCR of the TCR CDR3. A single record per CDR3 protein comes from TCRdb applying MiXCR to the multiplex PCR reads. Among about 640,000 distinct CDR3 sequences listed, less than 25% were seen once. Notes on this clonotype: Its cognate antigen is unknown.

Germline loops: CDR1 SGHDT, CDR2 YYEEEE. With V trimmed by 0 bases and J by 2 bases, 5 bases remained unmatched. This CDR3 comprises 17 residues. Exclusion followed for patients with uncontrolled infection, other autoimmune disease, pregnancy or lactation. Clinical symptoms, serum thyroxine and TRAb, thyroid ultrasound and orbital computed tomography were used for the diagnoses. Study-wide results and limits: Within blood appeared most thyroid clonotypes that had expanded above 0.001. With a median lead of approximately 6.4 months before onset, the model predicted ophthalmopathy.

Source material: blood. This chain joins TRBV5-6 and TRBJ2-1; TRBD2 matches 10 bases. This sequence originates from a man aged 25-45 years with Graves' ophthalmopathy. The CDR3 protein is CASSLGASGSPYNEQFF. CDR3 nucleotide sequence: TGTGCCAGCAGCTTGGGGGCTAGCGGGAGCCCCTACAATGAGCAGTTCTTC.